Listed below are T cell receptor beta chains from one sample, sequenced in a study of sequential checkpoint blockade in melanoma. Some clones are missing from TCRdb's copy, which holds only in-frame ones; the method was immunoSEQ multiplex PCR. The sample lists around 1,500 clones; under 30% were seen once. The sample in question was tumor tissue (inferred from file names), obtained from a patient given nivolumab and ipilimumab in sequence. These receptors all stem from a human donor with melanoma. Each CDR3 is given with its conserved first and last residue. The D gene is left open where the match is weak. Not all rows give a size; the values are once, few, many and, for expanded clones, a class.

CASSLGWGEGQPQHF | TGTGCCAGCAGTTTGGGGTGGGGGGAAGGTCAGCCCCAGCATTTT | NA | TRBJ1-5 | few | TRBV6-8
CASSPRQGLEEKLFF | TGTGCCAGCAGCCCTCGACAGGGTCTAGAGGAAAAACTGTTTTTT | TRBD1 | TRBJ1-4 | medium-sized | TRBV11-3
CASSEQSSGANVLTF | TGTGCCAGCAGTGAACAGAGCTCTGGGGCCAACGTCCTGACTTTC | NA | TRBJ2-6 | few | TRBV28
CASSDSPSSYEQYF | TGTGCCAGCAGTGACAGTCCATCCTCCTACGAGCAGTACTTC | NA | TRBJ2-7 | few | TRBV6-8
CASSRDLEFNPQHF | TGTGCCAGCAGCAGGGACCTAGAGTTTAATCCCCAGCATTTT | NA | TRBJ1-5 | medium-sized | TRBV11-3
CASSLGFFGPQRGQPQHF | TGTGCCAGCAGCTTAGGTTTTTTCGGGCCGCAGCGGGGTCAGCCCCAGCATTTT | NA | TRBJ1-5 | NA | TRBV11-3
CASSQGTSGFQETQYF | TGCGCCAGCAGCCAAGGGACTAGCGGGTTCCAAGAGACCCAGTACTTC | TRBD2 | TRBJ2-5 | NA | TRBV4-1
CASSPRTGGDETQYF | TGTGCCAGCAGCCCTCGGACAGGGGGCGACGAGACCCAGTACTTC | TRBD1 | TRBJ2-5 | NA | TRBV11-3
CASCCHDGTGARGEQFF | TGTGCCAGCTGTTGCCATGACGGGACAGGGGCCCGGGGTGAGCAGTTCTTC | TRBD1 | TRBJ2-1 | NA | TRBV12-5
CASKGDGLYGYTF | TGTGCCAGCAAGGGGGACGGACTCTATGGCTACACCTTC | NA | TRBJ1-2 | NA | TRBV2
CASSPPVPGVETQYF | TGCGCCAGCAGCCCACCGGTCCCGGGGGTAGAGACCCAGTACTTC | NA | TRBJ2-5 | NA | TRBV5-1
CATSRDRQGTQPQHF | TGTGCCACCAGCAGAGATAGACAGGGAACCCAGCCCCAGCATTTT | TRBD1 | TRBJ1-5 | NA | TRBV15
CASGLGIGELFF | TGTGCTAGTGGTTTAGGTATTGGGGAGCTGTTTTTT | NA | TRBJ2-2 | NA | TRBV12-5
CASRATGGGYGYTF | TGTGCCAGTAGGGCTACAGGGGGCGGCTATGGCTACACCTTC | TRBD1 | TRBJ1-2 | few | TRBV19
CASSSPGGETQYF | TGTGCCAGCAGTTCCCCAGGTGGGGAGACCCAGTACTTC | NA | TRBJ2-5 | NA | TRBV6-8
CASSYRRVTYEQYF | TGTGCCAGCAGTTATCGGAGAGTAACCTACGAGCAGTACTTC | NA | TRBJ2-7 | NA | TRBV6-8
CASSIASGEGYQPQHF | TGTGCCAGTAGTATAGCGTCAGGGGAAGGATACCAGCCCCAGCATTTT | NA | TRBJ1-5 | NA | TRBV19